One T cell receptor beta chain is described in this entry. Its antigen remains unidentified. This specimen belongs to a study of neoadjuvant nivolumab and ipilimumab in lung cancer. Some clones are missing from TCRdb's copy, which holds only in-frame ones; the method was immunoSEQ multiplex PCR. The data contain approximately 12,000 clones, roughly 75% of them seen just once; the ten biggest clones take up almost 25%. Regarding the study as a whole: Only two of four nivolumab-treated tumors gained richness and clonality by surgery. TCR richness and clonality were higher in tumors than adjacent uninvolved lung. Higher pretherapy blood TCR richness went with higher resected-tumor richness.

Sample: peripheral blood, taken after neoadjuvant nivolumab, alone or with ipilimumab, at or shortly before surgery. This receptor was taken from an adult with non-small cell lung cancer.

The CDR3 protein is CASSSDSSYEQYF. The CDR3 DNA is TGCGCCAGCAGCTCAGACAGCTCCTACGAGCAGTACTTC. The J gene is TRBJ2-7, the V gene TRBV5-1; D may be TRBD1 (5 bases). Per the germline V gene, CDR1 is SGHRS and CDR2 is YFSETQ. The CDR3 consists of 13 residues. Trimming pared 3 bases from V and 0 bases from J, leaving 7 bases between. Combining the CDR3 with reference TRBV5-1 and TRBJ2-7 gives the whole variable domain KAGVTQTPRYLIKTRGQQVTLSCSPISGHRSVSWYQQTPGQGLQFLFEYFSETQRNKGNFPGRFSGRQFSNSRSEMNVSTLELGDSALYLCASSSDSSYEQYFGPGTRLTVT.